Following are 23 T cell receptor beta chains from one sample sequenced in a study of HIV-infected patients and healthy controls. Using its own MiXCR run on the 5' RACE reads, TCRdb lists one record per CDR3 protein. This sample has about 64,000 distinct CDR3 sequences, with about 19% found just once. The sequenced sample was CD4+ T cells from blood. These receptors originate from a human donor in good health.

This clonotype has only a few counts. V is TRBV18 and J is TRBJ2-1; no reliable D call. CDR1 and CDR2 from the germline V gene are KGHSH and LQKENI. This CDR3 contains 14 residues. V shed 1 base and J shed 9 bases, with 13 bases lying between them. The chain's CDR3 is CASSPQPSSSEQFF. The CDR3 region has the DNA TGTGCCAGCTCACCACAACCATCGTCTTCTGAGCAGTTCTTC. Combining the CDR3 with reference TRBV18 and TRBJ2-1 gives the whole variable domain NAGVMQNPRHLVRRRGQEARLRCSPMKGHSHVYWYRQLPEEGLKFMVYLQKENIIDESGMPKERFSAEFPKEGPSILRIQQVVRGDSAAYFCASSPQPSSSEQFFGPGTRLTVL.

The rearrangement links TRBV24-1 to TRBJ2-3; 8 nucleotides agree with TRBD2. J lost 5 bases, V lost 4 bases, and 7 bases had no gene match. CDR3 length equals 15 residues. The germline V gene encodes CDR1 KGHDR and CDR2 SFDVKD. The CDR3 DNA follows: TGTGCCACCAGTGAACCAGCGGGAGCAGGAGATACGCAGTATTTT. Amino acid sequence: CATSEPAGAGDTQYF.

This clonotype was detected many times. The rearrangement joins TRBV2 to TRBJ1-1, with D perhaps TRBD1 (5 bases). V gave up 7 bases and J gave up 5 bases, with 17 bases separating them. The CDR3 length is 14 residues. In germline, CDR1 is SNHLY, CDR2 FYNNEI. The chain's CDR3 is CASIPGRDSTEAFF. CDR3 DNA sequence: TGTGCCAGCATACCAGGGAGGGATTCAACTGAAGCTTTCTTT.

V is TRBV6-6 and J is TRBJ1-2; 7 bases align to TRBD1. The V and J ends lost 6 bases and 3 bases, in that order; junction bases with no gene match: 7. The germline V gene has CDR1 MNHNY and CDR2 SVGAGI (reference sequence). The CDR3 length is 14 residues. The CDR3 nucleotides are TGTGCCAGCAGGACAGGGCCGTCGCACTATGGCTACACCTTC. It encodes CASRTGPSHYGYTF.

Many counts were recorded for this clonotype. The chain joins TRBV2 to TRBJ1-2, with 7 bases aligning to TRBD1. This CDR3 has 14 residues. Looked up from germline, CDR1 is SNHLY and CDR2 is FYNNEI. The J segment lost 6 bases and the V segment lost 4 bases, leaving 8 bases of the junction unmatched. CDR3 DNA: TGTGCCAGCAGTGTCAGGGGGGCAGAGGATGGCTACACCTTC. The encoded protein is CASSVRGAEDGYTF.

The chain links TRBV14 to TRBJ1-1, with TRBD1 matching over 9 bases. This CDR3 has 18 amino acids. CDR1 and CDR2 from the germline V gene are SGHDN and FVKESK. Trimming took 0 bases from V and 11 from J; bases not matched to a gene: 19. CDR3 sequence: CASSQDRALVGTGRTAFF. The CDR3 coding sequence is TGTGCCAGCAGCCAAGATCGTGCTCTTGTAGGGACAGGGCGTACGGCTTTCTTT.

This chain joins TRBV20-1 and TRBJ1-1; no reliable D call. Deletions cut 1 base from V and 7 bases from J, with 13 bases between. CDR3 length: 13 residues. The germline CDR1 and CDR2 sequences are DFQATT and SNEGSKA (reference sequence). DNA for the CDR3: TGCAGTGCTAGAGGTCGAGGAGTTAATGAAGCTTTCTTT. This encodes CSARGRGVNEAFF.

This clonotype was counted a few times. The rearrangement joins TRBV7-2 to TRBJ1-1; D uncertain. Germline CDR1 reads SGHTA; CDR2 reads FQGNSA. Trimming stripped 5 bases from V and 0 bases from J, with 13 bases between. The CDR3 runs to 15 residues. CDR3 bases: TGTGCCAGCAGCCCAAGCGGTAGCATGAACACTGAAGCTTTCTTT. Translation gives CASSPSGSMNTEAFF. The variable domain in full, completed from reference TRBV7-2 and TRBJ1-1, reads GAGVSQSPSNKVTEKGKDVELRCDPISGHTALYWYRQSLGQGLEFLIYFQGNSAPDKSGLPSDRFSAERTGGSVSTLTIQRTQQEDSAVYLCASSPSGSMNTEAFFGQGTRLTVV.

This clonotype has ten or more counts. The chain carries TRBV6-5 and TRBJ1-2; the D is unclear. CDR1 MNHEY and CDR2 SVGAGI come from the germline V gene. Trimming stripped 5 bases from V and 4 bases from J, with 5 bases between. The CDR3 length is 11 residues. CDR3 loop: CASSKGYGYTF. The CDR3 DNA reads as TGTGCCAGCAGTAAAGGCTATGGCTACACCTTC.

The genes are TRBV6-5 and TRBJ1-1, with D uncertain. There are 14 residues in the CDR3. V lost 6 bases and J 0 bases, leaving 11 bases between the germline ends. Germline CDR1 reads MNHEY; CDR2 reads SVGAGI. The CDR3 spells CASSDPSLNTEAFF. CDR3 nucleotides: TGTGCCAGCAGCGATCCAAGTTTGAACACTGAAGCTTTCTTT.

The gene calls are TRBV6-2 or TRBV6-3 and TRBJ1-5; possibly TRBD1 for D (6 bases). Germline lookup yields CDR1 MNHEY and CDR2 SVGEGT. V gave up 2 bases and J gave up 3 bases, with 20 bases separating them. The CDR3 totals 18 residues. The CDR3 coding sequence is TGTGCCAGCAGTTACCAACTAGGGTTCAGGGGTAACAATCAGCCCCAGCATTTT. This sequence encodes CASSYQLGFRGNNQPQHF.

Ten or more counts support this clonotype. This chain uses TRBV7-9 with TRBJ2-1, with D possibly matching TRBD2 (6 bases). Germline lookup yields CDR1 SEHNR and CDR2 FQNEAQ (reference sequence). The CDR3 sequence is 17 residues long. V lost 4 bases to trimming and J lost 8 bases, with 24 bases between them. In DNA form, the CDR3 reads TGTGCCAGCAGCTCCCCCCCCGGAGGGCCACATTCGGATGAGCAGTTCTTC. Protein: CASSSPPGGPHSDEQFF.

V gene TRBV5-1 combines with J gene TRBJ1-1; no firm D call. The CDR3 totals 13 residues. V was trimmed by 0 bases and J by 8 bases, leaving 11 bases between them. CDR1 SGHRS and CDR2 YFSETQ come from the germline V gene. DNA of the CDR3: TGCGCCAGCAGCTTGGATCCGGGGAACGAAGCTTTCTTT. It is translated as CASSLDPGNEAFF.

Many counts were recorded for this clonotype. The gene calls are TRBV6-5 and TRBJ1-1; D remains ambiguous. The CDR3 has 13 residues. CDR1 and CDR2 from the germline V gene are MNHEY and SVGAGI. The V and J ends lost 4 bases and 5 bases respectively, with 11 bases between them. The CDR3 sequence is CASSSPMTTEAFF. The CDR3 nucleotides are TGTGCCAGCAGTTCGCCTATGACTACTGAAGCTTTCTTT.

As regards this clonotype: With a much larger clone just one base away, this may be a read error. No conserved phenylalanine or tryptophan ends this CDR3, so it is likely a read error. The DNA is omitted, as the CDR3 cannot be located on it reliably, and the CDR3 follows TCRdb's listing. CDR3: CASSSSGDPYY. V and J are TRBV28 and TRBJ2-3; the D call TRBD2 from the table was never checked on the DNA. The CDR3 is 11 amino acids in total, end residues counted. Germline V gives CDR1 MDHEN, CDR2 SYDVKM.

This clonotype was counted at least ten times. The J gene is TRBJ2-3, the V gene TRBV27; 12 bases line up with TRBD2. Germline lookup yields CDR1 MNHEY and CDR2 SMNVEV (reference sequence). The CDR3 spans 16 residues. The V and J ends lost 6 bases and 4 bases, in that order; junction bases with no gene match: 8. CDR3 sequence reads: CASSRTSGRPSDTQYF. DNA of the CDR3: TGTGCCAGCAGCCGCACTAGCGGGAGGCCATCAGATACGCAGTATTTT.

This clonotype has a handful of counts. This rearrangement joins TRBV15 to TRBJ1-3; no definite D call. With 0 bases removed from V and 2 bases from J, the gap between germline ends came to 8 bases. The CDR3 is 15 amino acids. Germline V gene sequence: CDR1 LNHNV, CDR2 YYDKDF (reference sequence). CDR3 nucleotides: TGTGCCACCAGCAGAGATCGGGCACCTGGAAACACCATATATTTT. Protein product: CATSRDRAPGNTIYF.

This clonotype was counted ten times or more. V and J are TRBV29-1 and TRBJ2-3; D unresolved. The CDR3 totals 16 residues. Germline-derived CDR1 and CDR2 are SQVTM and ANQGSEA. Trimming left V 2 bases short and J 0 bases short, with 15 bases between. The CDR3 protein is CSVEPWTSRSTDTQYF. As DNA, the CDR3 is TGCAGCGTTGAACCATGGACCTCTAGAAGCACAGATACGCAGTATTTT.

At least ten counts were recorded for this clonotype. The chain joins TRBV5-1 to TRBJ2-3; 7 nucleotides line up with TRBD2. Germline CDR1 SGHRS, CDR2 YFSETQ. After removal of 5 bases from V and 2 bases from J, the junction contained 5 bases not matched to a gene. The CDR3 runs to 14 residues. The CDR3 loop reads CASRGGGDTDTQYF. The CDR3 region has the DNA TGCGCCAGCAGGGGCGGGGGAGACACAGATACGCAGTATTTT.

The V and J genes are TRBV7-2 and TRBJ1-1; D call uncertain. Germline lookup yields CDR1 SGHTA and CDR2 FQGNSA. The V end lost 4 bases, the J end lost 3 bases, and 18 bases lay between the germline ends. This CDR3 contains 16 residues. This chain's CDR3 is CASSSSYSPEHTEAFF. The DNA of the CDR3 is TGTGCCAGCAGCTCTTCTTACAGCCCGGAGCACACTGAAGCTTTCTTT.

V is TRBV12-3 or TRBV12-4 and J is TRBJ1-6; D unclear. Trimming cost V 3 bases and J 9 bases, with 15 bases left between them. The CDR3 sequence is 15 residues long. The CDR3 here is CASSLNSLLGSPLHF. Here the CDR3 DNA reads TGTGCCAGCAGTTTGAACTCTCTTCTTGGTTCACCCCTCCACTTT.

This clonotype was observed many times. The chain uses TRBV6-1 and TRBJ2-4; D is uncertain. V was trimmed by 3 bases and J by 10 bases, leaving 7 bases between them. Germline loops: CDR1 MNHNS, CDR2 SASEGT. The CDR3 contains 11 residues. CDR3 residues: CASSEGKIQYF. The CDR3 DNA reads TGTGCCAGCAGTGAGGGGAAGATTCAGTACTTC.

V usage is TRBV18 and J usage is TRBJ2-3, with TRBD2 matching 11 bases. Losses at the gene ends were 3 bases for V and 1 base for J; bases not matched to a gene: 3. This CDR3 has 16 residues. Germline CDR1 reads KGHSH; CDR2 reads LQKENI. The CDR3 DNA reads TGTGCCAGCTCACCGCCGGGACTAGCGGGCACAGATACGCAGTATTTT. The encoded protein is CASSPPGLAGTDTQYF. Using reference TRBV18 and TRBJ2-3 for the parts outside the CDR3, the full variable domain is NAGVMQNPRHLVRRRGQEARLRCSPMKGHSHVYWYRQLPEEGLKFMVYLQKENIIDESGMPKERFSAEFPKEGPSILRIQQVVRGDSAAYFCASSPPGLAGTDTQYFGPGTRLTVL.